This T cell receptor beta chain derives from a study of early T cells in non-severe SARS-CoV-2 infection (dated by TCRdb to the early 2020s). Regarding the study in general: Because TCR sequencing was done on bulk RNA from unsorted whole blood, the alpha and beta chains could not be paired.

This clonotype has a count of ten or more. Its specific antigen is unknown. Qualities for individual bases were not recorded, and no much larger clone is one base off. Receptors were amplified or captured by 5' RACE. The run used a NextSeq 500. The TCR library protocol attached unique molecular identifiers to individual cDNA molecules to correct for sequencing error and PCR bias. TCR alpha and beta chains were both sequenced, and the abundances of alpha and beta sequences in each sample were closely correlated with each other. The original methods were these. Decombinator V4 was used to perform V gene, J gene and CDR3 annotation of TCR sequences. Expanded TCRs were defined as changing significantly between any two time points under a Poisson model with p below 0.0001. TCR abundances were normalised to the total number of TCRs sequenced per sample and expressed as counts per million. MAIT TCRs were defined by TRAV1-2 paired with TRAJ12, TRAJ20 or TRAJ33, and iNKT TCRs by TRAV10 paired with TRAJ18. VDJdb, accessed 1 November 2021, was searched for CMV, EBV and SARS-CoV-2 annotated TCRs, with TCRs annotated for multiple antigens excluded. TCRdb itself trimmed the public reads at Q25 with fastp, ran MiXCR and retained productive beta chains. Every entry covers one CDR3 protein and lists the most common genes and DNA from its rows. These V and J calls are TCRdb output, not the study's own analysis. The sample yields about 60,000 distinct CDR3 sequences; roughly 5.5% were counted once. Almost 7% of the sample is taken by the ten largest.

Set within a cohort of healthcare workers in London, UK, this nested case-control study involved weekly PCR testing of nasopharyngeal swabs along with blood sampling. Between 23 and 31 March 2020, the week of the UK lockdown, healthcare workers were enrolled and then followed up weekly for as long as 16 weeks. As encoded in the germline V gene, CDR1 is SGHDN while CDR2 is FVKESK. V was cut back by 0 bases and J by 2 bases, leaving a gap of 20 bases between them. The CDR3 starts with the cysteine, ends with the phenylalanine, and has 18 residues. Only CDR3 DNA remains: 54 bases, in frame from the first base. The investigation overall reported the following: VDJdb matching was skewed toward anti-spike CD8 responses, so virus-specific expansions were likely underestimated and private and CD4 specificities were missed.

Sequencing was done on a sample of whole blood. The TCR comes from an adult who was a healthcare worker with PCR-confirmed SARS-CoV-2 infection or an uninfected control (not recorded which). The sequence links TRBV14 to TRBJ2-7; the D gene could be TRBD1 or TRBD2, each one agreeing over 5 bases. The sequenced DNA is TGTGCCAGCAGCCAAGAGGCCCGCCCCCGGGACGGGCCCTACGAGCAGTACTTC. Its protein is CASSQEARPRDGPYEQYF.